These 27 T cell receptor beta chains came from one sample sequenced in a study of blood T cell repertoires in COVID-19. Clones were sequenced by immunoSEQ multiplex PCR, and TCRdb holds only the in-frame ones, with some missing. The sample includes hundreds of thousands of clones, 65% to 85% of them seen just once. The specimen sequenced was peripheral blood. Receptor source: a woman aged 50 to 60 with acute or convalescent COVID-19.

CDR3 region: CASSLNGLGLAGGGQYF. The CDR3 nucleotides read TGTGCCAGCAGCTTAAATGGCTTGGGACTAGCGGGAGGGGGCCAGTATTTT. V is TRBV11-2 and J is TRBJ2-3; 16 bases are a match to TRBD2. This CDR3 is built from 17 residues. Germline V gene sequence: CDR1 SGHAT, CDR2 FQNNGV. With V trimmed by 2 bases and J by 12 bases, 11 bases remained unmatched.

V and J are TRBV5-6 and TRBJ2-6, with D maybe TRBD2 (5 bases). Per germline, CDR1 SGHDT and CDR2 YYEEEE. Trimming took off 0 bases at V and 4 bases at J, with 11 bases between the two ends. CDR3 size: 16 residues. The CDR3 nucleotides read TGTGCCAGCAGCTTGGTAGCGCCGGCAGGGGCCAACGTCCTGACTTTC. Protein product: CASSLVAPAGANVLTF.

This chain uses TRBV5-1 with TRBJ1-2; D is unclear. V lost 3 bases and J lost 3, with 27 bases in between. The germline V gene encodes CDR1 SGHRS and CDR2 YFSETQ. CDR3 size: 19 residues. CDR3 bases: TGCGCCAGCAGCTCATACAAGCACCCATCAAGGGAGTTTGACTATGGCTACACCTTC. This gives the protein CASSSYKHPSREFDYGYTF. The full variable domain, completed using reference TRBV5-1 and TRBJ1-2, is KAGVTQTPRYLIKTRGQQVTLSCSPISGHRSVSWYQQTPGQGLQFLFEYFSETQRNKGNFPGRFSGRQFSNSRSEMNVSTLELGDSALYLCASSSYKHPSREFDYGYTFGSGTRLTVV.

This clone has only a few counts. This chain joins TRBV5-1 and TRBJ2-1; 15 bases line up with TRBD2. Germline CDR1 SGHRS, CDR2 YFSETQ. Losses at the gene ends were 1 base for V and 8 bases for J; bases not matched to a gene: 10. The CDR3 extends over 18 amino acids. The CDR3 reads CASSLYGTSGRYFDEQFF. The CDR3 DNA is TGCGCCAGCAGCTTGTACGGGACTAGCGGGAGGTATTTTGATGAGCAGTTCTTC. Combining the CDR3 with reference TRBV5-1 and TRBJ2-1 gives the whole variable domain KAGVTQTPRYLIKTRGQQVTLSCSPISGHRSVSWYQQTPGQGLQFLFEYFSETQRNKGNFPGRFSGRQFSNSRSEMNVSTLELGDSALYLCASSLYGTSGRYFDEQFFGPGTRLTVL.

The chain couples TRBV18 to TRBJ1-1; 9 bases map to TRBD1. Losses at the gene ends were 5 bases for V and 5 bases for J; bases not matched to a gene: 6. The germline CDR1 and CDR2 sequences are KGHSH and LQKENI. The CDR3 extends over 14 amino acids. The CDR3 DNA is TGTGCCAGCTCAGCAAACAGGGGGCGGACTGAAGCTTTCTTT. Encoded protein: CASSANRGRTEAFF.

The chain carries TRBV11-2 and TRBJ2-7; 10 nucleotides line up with TRBD1. The germline CDR1 and CDR2 sequences are SGHAT and FQNNGV. CDR3 length equals 15 residues. V gave up 4 bases and J gave up 4 bases; unmatched junction bases: 7. CDR3 DNA: TGTGCCAGCAGCTCCGAGGGACAGGGGAGATACGAGCAGTACTTC. It specifies CASSSEGQGRYEQYF.

The count of this clone is one. The chain links TRBV2 to TRBJ1-2; TRBD1 is a possible D gene (6 bases). Germline CDR1 and CDR2: SNHLY and FYNNEI. V lost 4 bases, J lost 1 base, and 10 bases lay in between. The CDR3 runs to 14 residues. The CDR3 sequence: CASSAGGRNYGYTF. CDR3 coding DNA: TGTGCCAGCAGTGCGGGGGGGCGTAACTATGGCTACACCTTC. The full variable domain, completed using reference TRBV2 and TRBJ1-2, is EPEVTQTPSHQVTQMGQEVILRCVPISNHLYFYWYRQILGQKVEFLVSFYNNEISEKSEIFDDQFSVERPDGSNFTLKIRSTKLEDSAMYFCASSAGGRNYGYTFGSGTRLTVV.

This clone was observed once. The genes are TRBV30 and TRBJ2-4, with D possibly matching TRBD2 (6 bases). Germline CDR1 reads GTSNPN; CDR2 reads SVGIG (reference sequence). The V end lost 3 bases, the J end lost 5 bases, and 17 bases lay between the germline ends. The CDR3 runs to 15 residues. The CDR3: CAWRDLAGGQNIQYF. CDR3 in DNA: TGTGCCTGGAGAGACCTCGCCGGGGGTCAAAACATTCAGTACTTC.

The table lists this clone with a count of one. The chain joins TRBV27 to TRBJ2-5, with 10 bases that match TRBD1. CDR1 MNHEY and CDR2 SMNVEV come from the germline V gene (reference sequence). This CDR3 has 15 amino acids. Trimming at V came to 6 bases and at J to 4 bases, leaving 8 bases not matched to a gene. This CDR3 is CASRPRDRGTETQYF. The CDR3, as DNA: TGTGCCAGCAGACCCCGGGACAGGGGAACAGAGACCCAGTACTTC.

In DNA form, the CDR3 reads TGTGCCAGCAGCCCGGGACTAGCGGAGAAAACAAACCCCCCCTACAATGAGCAGTTCTTC. Encoded protein: CASSPGLAEKTNPPYNEQFF. The genes are TRBV9 and TRBJ2-1, with 11 positions matching TRBD2. Germline V gene data show CDR1 as SGDLS and CDR2 as YYNGEE. Unmatched junction bases numbered 17, after V lost 4 bases and J lost 2 bases. The CDR3 is 20 amino acids.

Concerning this clone: The same CDR3 also results from other DNA sequences found in this sample. The CDR3 here is CASSLPGVNSPLHF. The CDR3 bases are TGCGCCAGCAGCCTCCCGGGTGTCAATTCACCCCTCCACTTT. The V call is TRBV5-1, the J call TRBJ1-6; D ambiguous. V was clipped by 4 bases and J by 7 bases, with 12 bases between them. The CDR3 consists of 14 residues. Germline assignment: CDR1 SGHRS and CDR2 YFSETQ.

Of note for this clone: The same CDR3 arises from other DNA sequences in this sample as well. The rearrangement uses TRBV6-5 and TRBJ2-6; possible D gene TRBD1, 5 bases. V was shortened by 2 bases and J by 0 bases, with 8 bases between the two germline ends. CDR1 MNHEY and CDR2 SVGAGI come from the germline V gene. CDR3 length: 16 residues. The CDR3 loop is CASSYGQGSGANVLTF. CDR3 bases: TGTGCCAGCAGTTACGGTCAGGGCTCTGGGGCCAACGTCCTGACTTTC.

The gene calls are TRBV2 and TRBJ2-1, with 12 bases identical to TRBD2. Germline V lookup: CDR1 SNHLY, CDR2 FYNNEI. V was clipped by 11 bases and J by 8 bases; unmatched bases: 7. The CDR3 contains 13 residues. CDR3 residues: CAGLAGRWDEQFF. The CDR3 DNA reads TGTGCCGGACTAGCGGGGAGGTGGGATGAGCAGTTCTTC.

In its sample, this clone was seen a few times. J is TRBJ2-7 and V is TRBV6-1; D is unresolved. The germline V and J ends were trimmed by 3 bases and 1 base, with 4 bases remaining between them. Germline CDR1 MNHNS, CDR2 SASEGT. This CDR3 contains 12 residues. In DNA form, the CDR3 reads TGTGCCAGCAGTGACAGGTCCTACGAGCAGTACTTC. This encodes CASSDRSYEQYF.

J is TRBJ2-1 and V is TRBV27, with TRBD2 matching 10 bases. In germline, CDR1 is MNHEY, CDR2 SMNVEV (reference sequence). Germline trimming cut 5 bases from V and 0 bases from J; bases unmatched to any gene: 4. This CDR3 spans 16 amino acids. The CDR3 reads CASSRTSGYSYNEQFF. CDR3 bases: TGTGCCAGCAGTCGGACTAGCGGCTACTCCTACAATGAGCAGTTCTTC.

The chain combines TRBV27 with TRBJ1-3, with D tentatively TRBD1 (5 bases). Germline V gives CDR1 MNHEY, CDR2 SMNVEV (reference sequence). V lost 8 bases and J 4 bases, leaving 18 bases between the germline ends. The CDR3 contains 15 residues. Here the CDR3 reads CASRESGVAGNTIYF. CDR3 nucleotides: TGTGCCAGCCGCGAATCGGGGGTCGCGGGAAACACCATATATTTT.

The V and J genes are TRBV10-3 and TRBJ2-1; a weak D match, TRBD2 (6 bases). Germline assignment: CDR1 ENHRY and CDR2 SYGVKD. The CDR3 runs to 15 residues. V was clipped by 0 bases and J by 9 bases, with 15 bases between them. Here the CDR3 reads CAISESAGPGVEQFF. The CDR3 region has the DNA TGTGCCATCAGTGAGTCGGCGGGGCCTGGGGTTGAGCAGTTCTTC.

The V call is TRBV24-1, the J call TRBJ1-2; 7 nucleotides agree with TRBD1. The CDR3 length is 12 residues. Looked up from germline, CDR1 is KGHDR and CDR2 is SFDVKD. The ends lost 5 bases at V and 8 bases at J; junction bases unmatched: 4. The CDR3 here is CATSATGDGYTF. CDR3 coding DNA: TGTGCCACCAGTGCCACAGGGGACGGCTACACCTTC.

CDR3 bases: TGTGCCAGTAGTCCTAACAGGGGCACTGAAGCTTTCTTT. Translating gives CASSPNRGTEAFF. The V call is TRBV19, the J call TRBJ1-1; 7 bases map to TRBD1. V lost 5 bases, J lost 4 bases, and 4 bases stayed unmatched. The CDR3 is 13 residues long. Germline V gene lookup returns CDR1 LNHDA and CDR2 SQIVND (reference sequence).

A single count supports this clone. The chain joins TRBV7-2 to TRBJ2-3, with D possibly TRBD2 on 5 matching bases. This CDR3 spans 15 amino acids. Trimming removed 6 bases from V and 0 bases from J, with 13 bases in between. Per the germline V gene, CDR1 is SGHTA and CDR2 is FQGNSA. CDR3 sequence: CASSPARGSTDTQYF. In nucleotides, the CDR3 is TGTGCCAGCAGTCCGGCCCGGGGAAGCACAGATACGCAGTATTTT.

The rearrangement uses TRBV7-2 and TRBJ2-2; D possibly corresponds to TRBD1 (5 bases). CDR1 is SGHTA, CDR2 FQGNSA, per germline. The CDR3 runs 13 residues. The V gene lost 5 bases and the J gene lost 6 bases, with 10 bases spanning the gap. The CDR3 DNA sequence: TGTGCCAGCAGCCCCACAGGCCCCGGGGAGCTGTTTTTT. It codes for CASSPTGPGELFF.

The chain recombines TRBV2 with TRBJ1-3, with 12 bases fitting TRBD1. CDR3 length: 19 residues. CDR1 and CDR2 (germline): SNHLY, FYNNEI. J lost 0 bases, V lost 5 bases, and 11 bases had no gene match. Written as DNA, the CDR3 is TGTGCCAGCAGTTCTTCCCCCGGGACAGGGGGCCGCTCTGGAAACACCATATATTTT. Residues: CASSSSPGTGGRSGNTIYF.

The CDR3 DNA reads as TGTGCCAGCAGCCCCCGGGGCAGCGGGGAGACCCAGTACTTC. Translated: CASSPRGSGETQYF. The chain employs TRBV13 and TRBJ2-5; perhaps TRBD2 as D (6 bases). Trimming cost V 5 bases and J 5 bases, with 15 bases left between them. CDR3 size: 14 residues. CDR1 PRHDT and CDR2 FYEKMQ come from the germline V gene (reference sequence).

This clone has more than one count but fewer than ten. The rearrangement uses TRBV7-3 and TRBJ2-7; a weak D match, TRBD2 (5 bases). CDR3 length equals 13 residues. Germline V CDR1 and CDR2: SGHTA, FQGTGA. V lost 0 bases and J 3 bases, leaving 6 bases between the germline ends. The CDR3 DNA sequence: TGTGCCAGCAGCTTAACAACTAGCTACGAGCAGTACTTC. The encoded protein is CASSLTTSYEQYF.

This rearrangement joins TRBV11-2 to TRBJ2-3; 12 nucleotides match TRBD2. Germline values: CDR1 SGHAT, CDR2 FQNNGV. V lost 5 bases and J lost 2; bases outside the gene matches: 5. The CDR3 runs to 16 residues. In DNA, the CDR3 is TGTGCCAGCAGCAATAGACTAGCGGGGGCCACAGATACGCAGTATTTT. Amino acids: CASSNRLAGATDTQYF.

The genes are TRBV28 and TRBJ1-6, with D maybe TRBD1 (5 bases). Germline V gives CDR1 MDHEN, CDR2 SYDVKM. V lost 3 bases and J lost 10, with 13 bases in between. CDR3 length: 14 amino acids. In DNA form, the CDR3 reads TGTGCCAGCAGTTTCAGTGGGGCCGGATCACCCCTCCACTTT. Protein product: CASSFSGAGSPLHF.

The V and J genes are TRBV5-1 and TRBJ2-1; D might be TRBD1 (5 bases). CDR3 length equals 15 residues. CDR1 and CDR2 from the germline V gene are SGHRS and YFSETQ. The V gene lost 0 bases and the J gene lost 7 bases, with 14 bases spanning the gap. The CDR3 sequence: CASSLASPKGNEQFF. CDR3 in DNA: TGCGCCAGCAGCTTGGCGTCCCCCAAGGGGAATGAGCAGTTCTTC.